Sequencing of this T cell receptor beta chain was carried out in a study of T cell responses to AZD1222 COVID-19 vaccine. Regarding the study as a whole: Repertoire sampling was restricted to post-peak T cell response timepoints.

As concerns this clone: Its target is not known.

The CDR3 runs 12 residues. The germline V gene has CDR1 SGDLS and CDR2 YYNGEE. The V gene lost 0 bases and the J gene lost 7 bases, with 5 bases spanning the gap. The assay was immunoSEQ multiplex PCR, and TCRdb's table has in-frame clones only and misses some. The sample consists of 100,000 to 130,000 clones, around 90% of them appearing once. The chain recombines TRBV9 with TRBJ2-1; D remains ambiguous. Here the sequenced sample was peripheral blood, taken on day 0 of AZD1222 vaccination. The sequence came from an adult in good health. CDR3 loop: CASSVAENEQFF. DNA for the CDR3: TGTGCCAGCAGCGTAGCTGAGAATGAGCAGTTCTTC.